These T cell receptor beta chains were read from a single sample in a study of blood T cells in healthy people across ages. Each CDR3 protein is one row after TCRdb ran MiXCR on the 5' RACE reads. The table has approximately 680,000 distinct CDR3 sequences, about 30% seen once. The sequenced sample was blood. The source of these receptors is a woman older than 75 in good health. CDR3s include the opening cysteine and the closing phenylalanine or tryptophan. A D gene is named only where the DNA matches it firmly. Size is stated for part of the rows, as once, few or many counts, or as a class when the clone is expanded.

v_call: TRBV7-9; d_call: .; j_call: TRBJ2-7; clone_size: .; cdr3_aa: CASSLHTYEQYF
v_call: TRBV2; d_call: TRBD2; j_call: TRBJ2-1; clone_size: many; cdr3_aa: CASSDSGGVNEQFF
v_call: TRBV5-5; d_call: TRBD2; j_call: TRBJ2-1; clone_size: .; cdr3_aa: CASSPRSSGADEQFF
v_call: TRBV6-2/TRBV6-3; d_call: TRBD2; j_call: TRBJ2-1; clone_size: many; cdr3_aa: CASIMSGGARNEQFF
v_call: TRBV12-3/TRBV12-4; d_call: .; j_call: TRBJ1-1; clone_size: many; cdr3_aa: CASSSSRTTAFF
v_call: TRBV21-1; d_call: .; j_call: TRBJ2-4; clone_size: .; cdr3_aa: CASKIGRAKNIQYF
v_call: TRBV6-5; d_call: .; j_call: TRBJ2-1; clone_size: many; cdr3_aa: CASSYSTNFGEQFF
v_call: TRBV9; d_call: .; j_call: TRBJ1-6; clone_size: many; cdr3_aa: CASSQSRIGSPLHF
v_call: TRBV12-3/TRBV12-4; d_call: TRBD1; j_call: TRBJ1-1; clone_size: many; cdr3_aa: CASSLDFGTAITEAFF
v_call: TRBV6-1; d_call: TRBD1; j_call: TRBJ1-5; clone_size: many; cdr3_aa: CASSETDRGRQPQHF
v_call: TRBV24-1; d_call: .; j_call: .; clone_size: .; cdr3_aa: CATSDIPGRSSYNEQYF
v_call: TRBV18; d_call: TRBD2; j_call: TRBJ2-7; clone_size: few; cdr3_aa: CASSPLSGGSYEQYF
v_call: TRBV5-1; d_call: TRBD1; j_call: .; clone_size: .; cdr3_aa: CASSLGGTGANNEQYF
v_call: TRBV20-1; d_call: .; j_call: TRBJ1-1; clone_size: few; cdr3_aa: CSAREFGQLHEAFF
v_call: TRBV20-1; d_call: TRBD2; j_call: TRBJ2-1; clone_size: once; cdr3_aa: CSVRAGTSGPYNEQFF
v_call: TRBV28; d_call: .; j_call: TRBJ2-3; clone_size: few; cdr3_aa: CASSFPPPTDTQYF
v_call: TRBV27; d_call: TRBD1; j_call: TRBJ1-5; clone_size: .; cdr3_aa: CASSFGGQDSNQPQHF
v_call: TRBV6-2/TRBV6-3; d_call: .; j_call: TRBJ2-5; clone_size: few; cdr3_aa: CASSSPRLGKTQYF
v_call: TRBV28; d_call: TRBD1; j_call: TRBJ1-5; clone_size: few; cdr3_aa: CASSSATGGGNQPQHF
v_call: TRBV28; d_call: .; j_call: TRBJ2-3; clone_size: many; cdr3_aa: CASKASTDTQYF
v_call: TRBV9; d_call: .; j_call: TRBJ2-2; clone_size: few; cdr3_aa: CASSPGPISAGELFF
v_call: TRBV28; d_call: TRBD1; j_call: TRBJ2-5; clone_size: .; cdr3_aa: CASSSPGTGEIRQRYQETQYF
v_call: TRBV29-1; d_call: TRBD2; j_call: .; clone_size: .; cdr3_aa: CSVGLTSGSKRYEQYF
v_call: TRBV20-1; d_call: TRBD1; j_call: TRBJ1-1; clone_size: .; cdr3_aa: CSAKTGAFNTEAFF
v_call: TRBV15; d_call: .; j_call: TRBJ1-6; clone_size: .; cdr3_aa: CATSRDETATPLHF
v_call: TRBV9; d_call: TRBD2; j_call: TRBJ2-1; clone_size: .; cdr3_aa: CASSVGSGGWNEQFF
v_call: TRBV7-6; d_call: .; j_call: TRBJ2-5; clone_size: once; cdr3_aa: CASSETGTRPYNEQYF
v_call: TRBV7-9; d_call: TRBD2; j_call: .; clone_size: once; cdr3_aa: CASSPGGGAYNEQYF
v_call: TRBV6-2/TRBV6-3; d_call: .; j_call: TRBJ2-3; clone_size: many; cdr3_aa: CASSSPDSPSTDTQYF
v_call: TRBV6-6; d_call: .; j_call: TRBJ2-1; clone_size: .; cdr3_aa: CASRDLRDEQFF
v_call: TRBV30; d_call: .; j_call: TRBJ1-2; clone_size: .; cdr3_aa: CAWSGTLYGYTF
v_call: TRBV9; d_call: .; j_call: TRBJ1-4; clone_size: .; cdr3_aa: CASSVADSGKEKLFF
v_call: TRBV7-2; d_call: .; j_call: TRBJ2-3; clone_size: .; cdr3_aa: CASSLANFADTQYF
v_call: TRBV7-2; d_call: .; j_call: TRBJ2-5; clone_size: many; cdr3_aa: CASSFRGGETQYF
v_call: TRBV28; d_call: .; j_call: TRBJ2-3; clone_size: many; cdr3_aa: CASRISGVNTDTQYF
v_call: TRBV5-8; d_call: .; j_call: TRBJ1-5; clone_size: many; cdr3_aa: CASRQGRQPQHF
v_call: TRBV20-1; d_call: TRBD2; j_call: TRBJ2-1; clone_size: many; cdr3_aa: CSAPVGTSANNEQFF
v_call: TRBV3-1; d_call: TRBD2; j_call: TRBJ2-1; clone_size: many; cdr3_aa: CASSLPTSVGGNEQFF
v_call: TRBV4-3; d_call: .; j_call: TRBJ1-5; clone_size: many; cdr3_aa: CASSQFRGVRQPQHF
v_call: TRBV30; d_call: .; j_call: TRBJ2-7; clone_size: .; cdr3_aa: CAGQFGSYEQYF
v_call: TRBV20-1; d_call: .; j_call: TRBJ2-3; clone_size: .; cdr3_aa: CSASQEGYTGTDTQYF
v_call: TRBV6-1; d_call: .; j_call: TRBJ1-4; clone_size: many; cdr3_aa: CASSRGLGSPGTTNEKLFF
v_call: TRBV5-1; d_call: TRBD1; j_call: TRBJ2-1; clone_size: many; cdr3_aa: CASSSRQGTYNEQFF